The clone carrying this TCR beta chain was seen only a few times. The data were taken from a study of early T cells in non-severe SARS-CoV-2 infection. In the study overall: Sequencing of unsorted whole blood was done on bulk RNA, leaving chains unpaired.

CDR1 is SGHAT, CDR2 FQNNGV, per germline. There are 13 residues in the CDR3. V was shortened by 6 bases and J by 4 bases, with 9 bases between the two germline ends. TCRdb redid the calling of the 5' RACE reads with MiXCR, one entry per CDR3 protein. This repertoire shows nearly 30,000 distinct CDR3 sequences, 5% found once; its top ten account for approximately 10%. The material sequenced was whole blood. This clonotype was sampled from an adult who was a healthcare worker with PCR-confirmed SARS-CoV-2 infection or an uninfected control (not recorded which). The chain employs TRBV11-2 and TRBJ1-4, with unresolved D. CDR3 protein: CASSPLDNEKLFF. The DNA of the CDR3 is TGTGCCAGCAGTCCCCTGGATAATGAAAAACTGTTTTTT. Full variable domain (rest looked up from reference TRBV11-2 and TRBJ1-4): EAGVAQSPRYKIIEKRQSVAFWCNPISGHATLYWYQQILGQGPKLLIQFQNNGVVDDSQLPKDRFSAERLKGVDSTLKIQPAKLEDSAVYLCASSPLDNEKLFFGSGTQLSVL.